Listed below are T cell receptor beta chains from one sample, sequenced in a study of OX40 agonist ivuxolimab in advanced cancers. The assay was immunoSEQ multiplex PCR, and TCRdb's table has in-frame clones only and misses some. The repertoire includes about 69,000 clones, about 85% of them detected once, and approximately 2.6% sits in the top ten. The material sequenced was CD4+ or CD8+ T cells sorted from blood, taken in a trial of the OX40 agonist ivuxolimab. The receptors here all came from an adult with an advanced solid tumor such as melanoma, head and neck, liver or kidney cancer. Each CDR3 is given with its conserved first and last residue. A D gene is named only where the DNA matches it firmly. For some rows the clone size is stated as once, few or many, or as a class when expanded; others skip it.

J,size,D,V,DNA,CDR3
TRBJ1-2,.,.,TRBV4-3,TGCGCCAGCAGCCAAGGCCCCGGGGGGGGGAGGGGCTACACCTTC,CASSQGPGGGRGYTF
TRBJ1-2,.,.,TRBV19,TGTGCCACGACGCCTCGTGGCAGTATGGTCTATGGCTACACCTTC,CATTPRGSMVYGYTF
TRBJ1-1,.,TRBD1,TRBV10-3,TGTGCCATCAGTGAGACAGGGGATAGGACTGAAGCTTTCTTT,CAISETGDRTEAFF
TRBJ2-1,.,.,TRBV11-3,TGTGCCAGCAGCGTGGTCGGGGGTAACTCCTACAATGAGCAGTTCTTC,CASSVVGGNSYNEQFF
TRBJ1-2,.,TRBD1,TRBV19,TGTGCCAGTAGTATACAGGGGGCAGGCGGCTACACCTTC,CASSIQGAGGYTF
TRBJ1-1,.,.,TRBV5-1,TGCGCCAGCAGCTTGGTCGTCGGATCTGAAGCTTTCTTT,CASSLVVGSEAFF
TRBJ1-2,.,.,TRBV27,TGTGCCAGCAGCGACAAAACCGGGGCCCCGGGGAATGGCTACACCTTC,CASSDKTGAPGNGYTF
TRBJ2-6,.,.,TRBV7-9,TGTGCCACCCCTCCGACGGGACCTGGGGCCAACGTCCTGACTTTC,CATPPTGPGANVLTF
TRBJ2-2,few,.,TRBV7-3,TGTGCCAGCAGCTTAAGCGGACCCGGCACCGGGGAGCTGTTTTTT,CASSLSGPGTGELFF
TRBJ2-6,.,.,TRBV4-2,TGTGCCAGCAGCCCGGGACAACCCTCTGGGGCCAACGTCCTGACTTTC,CASSPGQPSGANVLTF
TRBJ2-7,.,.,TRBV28,TGTGCCAGCAGTTTATCTAAGTACGAGCAGTACTTC,CASSLSKYEQYF
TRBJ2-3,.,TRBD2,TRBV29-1,TGCAGCGTTACTAGCGGGGGGGCATATGATACGCAGTATTTT,CSVTSGGAYDTQYF
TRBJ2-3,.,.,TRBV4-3,TGCGCCAGCAGCCAAGTGGCAGGGAGTTCAGATACGCAGTATTTT,CASSQVAGSSDTQYF
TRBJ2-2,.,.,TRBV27,TGTGCCAGCAGTCGGAAACTGGAGAACACCGGGGAGCTGTTTTTT,CASSRKLENTGELFF
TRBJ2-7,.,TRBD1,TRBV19,TGTGCCAGTAGTATAAACCCGGGACAGGGGGCGAACGAGCAGTACTTC,CASSINPGQGANEQYF
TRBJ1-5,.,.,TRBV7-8,TGTGCCAGCAGCCTGGGTGGGGGGCTTAAGGGTCAGCCCCAGCATTTT,CASSLGGGLKGQPQHF
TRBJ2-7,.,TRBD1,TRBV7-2,TGTGCCAGCAGCTTGGGACAGGGGGGCTACGAGCAGTACTTC,CASSLGQGGYEQYF
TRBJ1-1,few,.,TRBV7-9,TGTGCCAGCAGCTTAGAAGGGACCACTGAAGCTTTCTTT,CASSLEGTTEAFF
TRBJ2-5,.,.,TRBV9,TGTGCCAGCAGCAGAGGGACAATACAAGAGACCCAGTACTTC,CASSRGTIQETQYF
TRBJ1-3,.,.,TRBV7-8,TGTGCCAGCAGCACGAAGGCTGGAAACACCATATATTTT,CASSTKAGNTIYF
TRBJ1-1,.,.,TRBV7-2,TGTGCCAGCAGCTTTGCAGGGGCCCGGGTGGGGACTGAAGCTTTCTTT,CASSFAGARVGTEAFF
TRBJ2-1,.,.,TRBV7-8,TGTGCCAGCAGCTTAGCGAACAGCGGACTTTACAATGAGCAGTTCTTC,CASSLANSGLYNEQFF
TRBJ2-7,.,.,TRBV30,TGTGCCTGGAGATTGGCAGGGTCCTACGAGCAGTACTTC,CAWRLAGSYEQYF
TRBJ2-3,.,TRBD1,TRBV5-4,TGTGCCAGCAGCTTGGATAGGGGGCGAGATACGCAGTATTTT,CASSLDRGRDTQYF
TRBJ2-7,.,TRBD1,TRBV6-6,TGTGCCAGCAGGCGACAGGGGTGGTCCTACGAGCAGTACTTC,CASRRQGWSYEQYF
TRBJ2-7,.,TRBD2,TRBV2,TGTGCCAGCAGCTCTGGACTAGCGGGAGGGTACGAGCAGTACTTC,CASSSGLAGGYEQYF
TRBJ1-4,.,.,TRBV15,TGTGCCACCAGCCCGCCAAACGGCCTCGGACTTCCGCGAAAACTGTTTTTT,CATSPPNGLGLPRKLFF
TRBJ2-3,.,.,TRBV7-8,TGTGCCAGCAGCCCGCAATGGGGACCTAGCACAGATACGCAGTATTTT,CASSPQWGPSTDTQYF
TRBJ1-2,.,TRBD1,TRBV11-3,TGTGCCAGCAGCCAGGGGGTAGAGGGATACACCTTC,CASSQGVEGYTF
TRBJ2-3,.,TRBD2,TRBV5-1,TGCGCCAGCAGCTTGGCCCGGCTAGCGGGGGGTACGCAGTATTTT,CASSLARLAGGTQYF
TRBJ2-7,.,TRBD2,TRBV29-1,TGCAGCGTTGAAGATCGTCCTAGCGGGAGCTACGAGCAGTACTTC,CSVEDRPSGSYEQYF
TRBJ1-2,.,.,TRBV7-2,TGTGCCAGCAGCTTAGCGCGGGGTTATGGCTACACCTTC,CASSLARGYGYTF
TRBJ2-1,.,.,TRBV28,TGTGCCAGCAGCCCCCTAGGAAACTTATACAATGAGCAGTTCTTC,CASSPLGNLYNEQFF
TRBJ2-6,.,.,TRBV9,TGTGCCAGCAGCGCCGAGGGGGGGGGCCTTGGGGCCAACGTCCTGACTTTC,CASSAEGGGLGANVLTF
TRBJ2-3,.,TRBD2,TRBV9,TGTGCCAGCAGCGTACTAGGAATAGCGGGGGGCACAGATACGCAGTATTTT,CASSVLGIAGGTDTQYF
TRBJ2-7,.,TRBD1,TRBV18,TGTGCCAGCTCGCGCCGACAGGGGGGATCCTACGAGCAGTACTTC,CASSRRQGGSYEQYF
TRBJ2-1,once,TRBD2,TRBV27,TGTGCCAGCAATACGGGCGGGAGGGTTGAGCAGTTCTTC,CASNTGGRVEQFF
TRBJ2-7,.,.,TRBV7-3,TGTGCCAGCAGTCAGGGTGGGACACCCTACGAGCAGTACTTC,CASSQGGTPYEQYF
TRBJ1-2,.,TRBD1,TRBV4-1,TGCGCCAGCAGCCAATCGACAGGGGGCGGCTATGGCTACACCTTC,CASSQSTGGGYGYTF
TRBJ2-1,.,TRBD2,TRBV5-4,TGTGCCAGCAGTTTCGGACTAGCGGGAGGCAATGAGCAGTTCTTC,CASSFGLAGGNEQFF
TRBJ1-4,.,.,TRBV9,TGTGCCAGTTCGGACGGAGAGAATGAAAAACTGTTTTTT,CASSDGENEKLFF
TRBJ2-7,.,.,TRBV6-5,TGTGCCAGCAGTTACTCGACAGACCCATCCTACGAGCAGTACTTC,CASSYSTDPSYEQYF
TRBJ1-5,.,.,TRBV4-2,TGTGCCAGCAGCCAAGATAGGGCTCAGCCCCAGCATTTT,CASSQDRAQPQHF
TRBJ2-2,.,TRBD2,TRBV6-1,TGTGCCAGCAGTGCTCGGACTAGCGGGACGAACACCGGGGAGCTGTTTTTT,CASSARTSGTNTGELFF
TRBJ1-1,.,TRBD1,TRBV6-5,TGTGCCAGCAGTTACTCGCGACAGGGTCTCACTGAAGCTTTCTTT,CASSYSRQGLTEAFF
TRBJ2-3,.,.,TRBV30,TGTGCCTGGTATGCAGGGGCAGGAGGGACAGATACGCAGTATTTT,CAWYAGAGGTDTQYF
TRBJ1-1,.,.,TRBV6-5,TGTGCCAGCAGTTACTCGATGGTGAACACTGAAGCTTTCTTT,CASSYSMVNTEAFF
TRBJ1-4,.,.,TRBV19,TGTGCCAGTACCTCGGTTGGGGCTAATGAAAAACTGTTTTTT,CASTSVGANEKLFF
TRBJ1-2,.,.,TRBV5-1,TGCGCCAGCAGCCCGGACAGCCTTAACTATGGCTACACCTTC,CASSPDSLNYGYTF
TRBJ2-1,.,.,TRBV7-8,TGTGCCAGCAGCTTAGGCGGGACGGGGTACAATGAGCAGTTCTTC,CASSLGGTGYNEQFF
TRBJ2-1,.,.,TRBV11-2,TGTGCCAGCAGCTTACACCCTGACAGCGTTAATGGGCAGTTCTTC,CASSLHPDSVNGQFF
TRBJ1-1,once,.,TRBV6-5,TGTGCCAGCAGACCGATAGGGGCCGCAACTGAAGCTTTCTTT,CASRPIGAATEAFF
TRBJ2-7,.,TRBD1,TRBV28,TGTGCCAGCCAACGACAGGGGGTCATCGTTGACGAGCAGTACTTC,CASQRQGVIVDEQYF
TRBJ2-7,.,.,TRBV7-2,TGTGCCAGCAGCTTAGCGCCGACAGGTTACGAGCAGTACTTC,CASSLAPTGYEQYF
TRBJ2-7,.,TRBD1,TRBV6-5,TGTGCCAGCAGTTACCTCGGGACAGGGGCATACGAGCAGTACTTC,CASSYLGTGAYEQYF